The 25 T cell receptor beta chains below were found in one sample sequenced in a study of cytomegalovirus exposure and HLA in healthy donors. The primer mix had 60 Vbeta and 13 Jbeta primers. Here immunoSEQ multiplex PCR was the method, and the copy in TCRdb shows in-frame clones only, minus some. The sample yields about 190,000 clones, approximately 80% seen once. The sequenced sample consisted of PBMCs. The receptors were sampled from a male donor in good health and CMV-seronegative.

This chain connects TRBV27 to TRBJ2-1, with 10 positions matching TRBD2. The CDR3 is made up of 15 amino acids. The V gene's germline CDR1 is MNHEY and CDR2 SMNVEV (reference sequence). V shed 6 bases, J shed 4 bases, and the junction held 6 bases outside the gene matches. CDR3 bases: TGTGCCAGCAGAATGGGGACTAGCGAGTACAATGAGCAGTTCTTC. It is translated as CASRMGTSEYNEQFF.

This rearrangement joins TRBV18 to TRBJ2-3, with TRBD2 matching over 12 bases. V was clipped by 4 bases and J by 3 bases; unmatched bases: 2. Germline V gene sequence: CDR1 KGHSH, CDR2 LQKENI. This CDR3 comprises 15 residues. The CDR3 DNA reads TGTGCCAGCTCACGGACTAGCGGGATGACAGATACGCAGTATTTT. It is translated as CASSRTSGMTDTQYF.

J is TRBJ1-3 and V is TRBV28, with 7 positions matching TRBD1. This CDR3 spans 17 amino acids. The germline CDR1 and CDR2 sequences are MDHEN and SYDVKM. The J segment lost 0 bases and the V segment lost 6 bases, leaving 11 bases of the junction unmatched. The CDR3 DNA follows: TGTGCCAGCAGGAACCGCTACAGGGGCTCCTCTGGAAACACCATATATTTT. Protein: CASRNRYRGSSGNTIYF.

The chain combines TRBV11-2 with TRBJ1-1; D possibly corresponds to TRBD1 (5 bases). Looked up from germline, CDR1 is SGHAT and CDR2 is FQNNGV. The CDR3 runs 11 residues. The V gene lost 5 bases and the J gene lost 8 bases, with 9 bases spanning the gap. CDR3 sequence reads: CASSPNREAFF. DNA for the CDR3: TGTGCCAGCAGCCCTAACAGGGAAGCTTTCTTT.

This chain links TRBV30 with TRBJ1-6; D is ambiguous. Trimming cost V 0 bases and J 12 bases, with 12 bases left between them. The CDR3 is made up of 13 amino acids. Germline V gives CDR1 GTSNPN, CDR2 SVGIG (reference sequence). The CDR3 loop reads CAWSVGEVRPLHF. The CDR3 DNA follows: TGTGCCTGGAGTGTCGGGGAAGTGAGACCCCTCCACTTT.

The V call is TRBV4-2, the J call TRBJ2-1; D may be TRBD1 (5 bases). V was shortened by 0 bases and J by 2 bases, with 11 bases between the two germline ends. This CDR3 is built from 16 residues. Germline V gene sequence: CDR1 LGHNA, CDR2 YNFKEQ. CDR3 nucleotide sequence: TGTGCCAGCAGCCAAGAACGACAGCCTACCTACAATGAGCAGTTCTTC. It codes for CASSQERQPTYNEQFF.

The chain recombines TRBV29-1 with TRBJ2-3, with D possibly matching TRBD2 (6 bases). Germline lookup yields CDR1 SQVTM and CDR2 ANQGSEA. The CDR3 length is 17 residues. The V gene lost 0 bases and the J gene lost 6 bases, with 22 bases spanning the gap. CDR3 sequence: CSVEDTFRGGVGDTQYF. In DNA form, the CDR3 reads TGCAGCGTTGAAGATACCTTCCGGGGCGGGGTGGGGGATACGCAGTATTTT.

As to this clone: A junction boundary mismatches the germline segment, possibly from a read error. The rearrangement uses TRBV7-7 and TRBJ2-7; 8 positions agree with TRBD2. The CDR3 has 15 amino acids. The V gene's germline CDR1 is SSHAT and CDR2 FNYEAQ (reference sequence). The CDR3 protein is CASSITSGRADEQYF. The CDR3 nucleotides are TGTGCTAGCAGCATCACTAGCGGTAGGGCGGACGAGCAGTACTTC.

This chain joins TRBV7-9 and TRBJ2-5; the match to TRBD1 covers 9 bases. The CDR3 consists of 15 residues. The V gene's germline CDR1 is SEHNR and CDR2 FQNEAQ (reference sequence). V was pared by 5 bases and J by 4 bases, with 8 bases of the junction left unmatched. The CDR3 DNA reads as TGTGCCAGCAGCGCGGGACAGGGCTTAGTAGAGACCCAGTACTTC. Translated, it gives CASSAGQGLVETQYF.

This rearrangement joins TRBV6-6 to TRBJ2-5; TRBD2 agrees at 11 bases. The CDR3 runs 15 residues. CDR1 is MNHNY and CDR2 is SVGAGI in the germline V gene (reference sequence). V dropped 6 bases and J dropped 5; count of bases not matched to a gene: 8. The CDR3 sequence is CASSTSGRGYETQYF. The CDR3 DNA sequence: TGTGCCAGCAGCACTAGCGGGAGAGGGTATGAGACCCAGTACTTC.

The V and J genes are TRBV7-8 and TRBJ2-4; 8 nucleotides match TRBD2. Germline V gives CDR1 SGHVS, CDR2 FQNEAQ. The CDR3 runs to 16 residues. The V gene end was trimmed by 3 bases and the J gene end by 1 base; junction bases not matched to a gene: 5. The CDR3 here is CASSFGGAVAKNIQYF. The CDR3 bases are TGTGCCAGCAGCTTCGGGGGGGCGGTTGCCAAAAACATTCAGTACTTC. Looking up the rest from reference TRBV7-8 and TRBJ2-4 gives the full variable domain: GAGVSQSPRYKVAKRGQDVALRCDPISGHVSLFWYQQALGQGPEFLTYFQNEAQLDKSGLPSDRFFAERPEGSVSTLKIQRTQQEDSAVYLCASSFGGAVAKNIQYFGAGTRLSVL.

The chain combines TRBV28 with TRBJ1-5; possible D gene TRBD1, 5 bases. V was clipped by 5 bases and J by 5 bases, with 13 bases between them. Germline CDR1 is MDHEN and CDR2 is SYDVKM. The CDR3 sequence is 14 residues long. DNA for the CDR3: TGTGCCAGCAGTCCTCGATGGGGCGATCAGCCCCAGCATTTT. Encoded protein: CASSPRWGDQPQHF.

The CDR3: CAWTVGRANQPQHF. The CDR3 bases are TGTGCCTGGACCGTGGGCAGGGCTAATCAGCCCCAGCATTTT. The chain combines TRBV30 with TRBJ1-5; D is perhaps TRBD1 (5 bases). Trimming removed 4 bases at V and 4 bases at J, with 14 bases between. Germline values: CDR1 GTSNPN, CDR2 SVGIG (reference sequence). This CDR3 is 14 amino acids long.

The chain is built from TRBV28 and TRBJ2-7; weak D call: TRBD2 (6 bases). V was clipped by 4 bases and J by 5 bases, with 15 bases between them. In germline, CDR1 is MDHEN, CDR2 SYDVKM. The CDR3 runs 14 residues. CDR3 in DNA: TGTGCCAGCAGTTCGAGCGGAGGGGTAAACGAGCAGTACTTC. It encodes CASSSSGGVNEQYF. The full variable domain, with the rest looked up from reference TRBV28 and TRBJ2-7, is DVKVTQSSRYLVKRTGEKVFLECVQDMDHENMFWYRQDPGLGLRLIYFSYDVKMKEKGDIPEGYSVSREKKERFSLILESASTNQTSMYLCASSSSGGVNEQYFGPGTRLTVT.

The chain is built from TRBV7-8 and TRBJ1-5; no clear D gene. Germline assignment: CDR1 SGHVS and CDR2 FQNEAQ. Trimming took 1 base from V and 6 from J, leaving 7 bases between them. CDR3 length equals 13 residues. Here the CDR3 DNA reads TGTGCCAGCAGCTTAGAATTCGGTCAGCCCCAGCATTTT. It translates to CASSLEFGQPQHF. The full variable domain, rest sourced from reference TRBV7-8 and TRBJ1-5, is GAGVSQSPRYKVAKRGQDVALRCDPISGHVSLFWYQQALGQGPEFLTYFQNEAQLDKSGLPSDRFFAERPEGSVSTLKIQRTQQEDSAVYLCASSLEFGQPQHFGDGTRLSIL.

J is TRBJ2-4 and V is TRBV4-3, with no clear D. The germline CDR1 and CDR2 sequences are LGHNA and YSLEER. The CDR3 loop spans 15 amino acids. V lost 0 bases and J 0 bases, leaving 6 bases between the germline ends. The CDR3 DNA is TGCGCCAGCAGCCAAGAGACAATAGCCAAAAACATTCAGTACTTC. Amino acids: CASSQETIAKNIQYF.

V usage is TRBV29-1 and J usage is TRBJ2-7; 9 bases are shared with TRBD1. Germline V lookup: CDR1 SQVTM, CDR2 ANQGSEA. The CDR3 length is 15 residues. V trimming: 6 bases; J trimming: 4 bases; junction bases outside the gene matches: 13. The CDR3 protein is CSVAVTGTGSYEQYF. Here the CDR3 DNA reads TGCAGCGTCGCTGTTACCGGGACAGGGTCGTACGAGCAGTACTTC.

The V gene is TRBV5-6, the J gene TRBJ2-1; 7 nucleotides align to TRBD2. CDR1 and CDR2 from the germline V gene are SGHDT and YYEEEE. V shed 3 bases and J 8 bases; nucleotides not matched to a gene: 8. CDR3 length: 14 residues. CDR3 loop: CASSWGSGVYEQFF. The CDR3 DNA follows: TGTGCCAGCAGCTGGGGGAGCGGGGTCTATGAGCAGTTCTTC.

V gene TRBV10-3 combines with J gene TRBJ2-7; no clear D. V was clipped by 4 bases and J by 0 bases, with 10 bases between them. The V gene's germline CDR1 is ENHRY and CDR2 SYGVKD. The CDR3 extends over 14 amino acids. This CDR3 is CAISGKTSSYEQYF. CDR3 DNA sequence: TGTGCCATCAGTGGGAAGACAAGCTCCTACGAGCAGTACTTC.

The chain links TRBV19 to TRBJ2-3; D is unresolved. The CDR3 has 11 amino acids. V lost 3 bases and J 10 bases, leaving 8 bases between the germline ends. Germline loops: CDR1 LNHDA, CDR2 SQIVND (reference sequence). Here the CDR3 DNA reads TGTGCCAGTAGTATTGGAGACTCGCAGTATTTT. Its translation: CASSIGDSQYF.

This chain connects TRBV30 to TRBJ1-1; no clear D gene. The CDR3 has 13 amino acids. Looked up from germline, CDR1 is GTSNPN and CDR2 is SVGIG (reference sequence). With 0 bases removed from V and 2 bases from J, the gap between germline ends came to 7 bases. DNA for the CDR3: TGTGCCTGGAGTGTATGGAGAAACACTGAAGCTTTCTTT. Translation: CAWSVWRNTEAFF.

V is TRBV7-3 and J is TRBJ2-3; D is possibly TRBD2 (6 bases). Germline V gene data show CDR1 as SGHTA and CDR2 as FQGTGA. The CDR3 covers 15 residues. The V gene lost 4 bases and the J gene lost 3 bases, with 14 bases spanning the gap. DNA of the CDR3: TGTGCCAGCAGCTCGACTAGTATGGGGACAGATACGCAGTATTTT. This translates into CASSSTSMGTDTQYF. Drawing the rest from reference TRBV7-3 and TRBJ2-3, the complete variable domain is GAGVSQTPSNKVTEKGKYVELRCDPISGHTALYWYRQSLGQGPEFLIYFQGTGAADDSGLPNDRFFAVRPEGSVSTLKIQRTERGDSAVYLCASSSTSMGTDTQYFGPGTRLTVL.

This chain's CDR3 is CASSVAVMNTEAFF. CDR3 in DNA: TGTGCCAGCAGTGTTGCAGTAATGAACACTGAAGCTTTCTTT. The chain is built from TRBV6-1 and TRBJ1-1; D remains ambiguous. Germline assignment: CDR1 MNHNS and CDR2 SASEGT. V was shortened by 4 bases and J by 0 bases, with 9 bases between the two germline ends. This CDR3 is 14 amino acids long.

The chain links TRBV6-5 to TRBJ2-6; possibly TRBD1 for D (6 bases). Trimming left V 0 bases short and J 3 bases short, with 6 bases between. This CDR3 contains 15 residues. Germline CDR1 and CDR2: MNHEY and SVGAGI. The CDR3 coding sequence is TGTGCCAGCAGTTACTCCAGGGGTGGGGCCAACGTCCTGACTTTC. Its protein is CASSYSRGGANVLTF.

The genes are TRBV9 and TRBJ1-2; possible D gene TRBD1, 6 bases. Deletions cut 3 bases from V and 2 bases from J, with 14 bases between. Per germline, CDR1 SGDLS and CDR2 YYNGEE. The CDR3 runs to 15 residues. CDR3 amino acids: CASSARTAGNYGYTF. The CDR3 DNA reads TGTGCCAGCAGCGCACGGACAGCTGGAAACTATGGCTACACCTTC.